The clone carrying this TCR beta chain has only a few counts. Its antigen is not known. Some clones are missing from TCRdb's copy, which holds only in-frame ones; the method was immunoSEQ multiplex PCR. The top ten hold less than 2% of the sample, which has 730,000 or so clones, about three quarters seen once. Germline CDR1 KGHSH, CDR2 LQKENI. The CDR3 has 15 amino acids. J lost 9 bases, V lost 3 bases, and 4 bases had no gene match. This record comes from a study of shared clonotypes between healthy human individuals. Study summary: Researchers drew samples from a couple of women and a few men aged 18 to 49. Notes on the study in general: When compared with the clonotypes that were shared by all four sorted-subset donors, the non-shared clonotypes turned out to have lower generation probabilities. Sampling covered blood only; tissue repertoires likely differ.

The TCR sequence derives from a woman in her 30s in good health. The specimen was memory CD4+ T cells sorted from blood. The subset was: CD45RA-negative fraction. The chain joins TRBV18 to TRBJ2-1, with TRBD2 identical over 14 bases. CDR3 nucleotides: TGTGCCAGCTCACCGGGACTAGCGGGAGTTGGTGAGCAGTTCTTC. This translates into CASSPGLAGVGEQFF.